The text below deals with one T cell receptor (beta chain). Antigen: not known. This specimen belongs to a study of cytomegalovirus exposure and HLA in healthy donors. General study findings and limits: Later, an analysis found that common viral pathogens appeared to be linked with several of the most significant clusters. Association of a missense DCLRE1C variant with TCR beta V- and J-gene trimming was reported in a later analysis. A later analysis found most CMV-associated TCR beta chains apparently HLA-restricted.

The CDR3 spans 14 residues. The V and J ends lost 2 bases and 2 bases respectively, with 10 bases between them. Germline CDR1 and CDR2: MNHEY and SMNVEV (reference sequence). Researchers ran the PCR with 60 Vbeta and 13 Jbeta primers. Using immunoSEQ multiplex PCR, the repertoire was profiled, and TCRdb retains in-frame clones only, with some absent. The sample includes roughly 100,000 clones, roughly an eighth seen only once; the top ten take more than 15%. This TCR was recovered from a middle-aged man in good health and CMV-seropositive. Sample: PBMCs. The chain combines TRBV27 with TRBJ2-7; D gene uncertain. The CDR3 nucleotides are TGTGCCAGCAGTTTAGGCCAGGCCCCCTACGAGCAGTACTTC. Encoded protein: CASSLGQAPYEQYF.